The source of this TCR beta chain is a study of blood T cell repertoires in COVID-19. Study context: Spain, Italy and the United States supplied samples that represented acute and convalescent COVID-19. Sources were T cells, B-cell-depleted T cells, or PBMCs; the material itself was cDNA or gDNA.

Per the original data handling: Using reference gene primer amplification, nucleated cell counts were estimated. The method was immunoSEQ multiplex PCR; TCRdb's version includes in-frame clones alone and lacks a portion of them. The V and J calls and the clone size are those of that table, but D and trimming were determined from the DNA. Of around 99,000 clones listed, approximately 80% are singletons. This clone was observed once. The germline CDR1 and CDR2 sequences are SNHLY and FYNNEI. This CDR3 region has 13 residues. Trimming cost V 4 bases and J 7 bases; bases outside gene matches: 3. This chain links TRBV2 with TRBJ1-2, with TRBD1 matching over 10 bases. The material sequenced was peripheral blood. The source is a man aged 65 to 79 with acute or convalescent COVID-19. This chain's CDR3 is CASSATGGAGYTF. The DNA for the CDR3 is TGTGCCAGCAGTGCGACAGGGGGCGCTGGCTACACCTTC.